What follows describes a single TCR beta chain. Its antigen remains unidentified. These data originate in a study of T-cell memory formation after mild COVID-19. Study outcomes and limitations: Pre-infection memory harbored some responding clones, suggesting cross-reactive memory joined.

TCRdb reprocessed the 5' RACE reads with MiXCR, giving one entry per CDR3 protein. The data hold approximately 290,000 distinct CDR3 sequences, with 15% to 20% observed a single time. From germline, CDR1 is ENHRY and CDR2 SYGVKD. This CDR3 has 14 amino acids. Trimming cost V 6 bases and J 6 bases; bases outside gene matches: 7. The chain has TRBV10-3 and TRBJ2-1; 8 nucleotides match TRBD2. The TCR comes from a man in his late teens or twenties who had mild COVID-19 (a few samples of this study predate the infection). Cell type and time point are not known. The specimen was PBMCs or a T cell subset sorted from them (not recorded which). CDR3 sequence: CAISIGLAPNEQFF. The DNA of the CDR3 is TGTGCCATCAGCATCGGACTAGCCCCCAATGAGCAGTTCTTC.